Listed below are T cell receptor beta chains from one sample, sequenced in a study of T cell repertoires in cytomegalovirus infection. Their specific antigens are unknown. TCRdb ran MiXCR on the reads and lists one entry per CDR3 protein. The sample records about 470,000 distinct CDR3 sequences, roughly 42% being singletons. The sample was cultured PBMCs, taken from culture after CMV antigen stimulation. These receptors all come from a human donor in good health (CMV status not recorded). Some clones in this sample may be carry-over from other donors' samples. The CDR3 runs from the conserved cysteine through the conserved F or W. The D gene is left open where the match is weak. Where a row states a size, it is once, few, many or the class of an expanded clone; other rows omit it.

v_call	clone_size	d_call	j_call	cdr3_nt	cdr3_aa
TRBV12-3/TRBV12-4	few	NA	TRBJ2-3	TGTGCCAGCAGTTACCCAGAGAGGGGGTCCTCGCATACGCAGTATTTT	CASSYPERGSSHTQYF
TRBV19	NA	NA	TRBJ2-4	TGTGCCAGCCGGGCTATGGCCAAAAACATTCAGTACTTC	CASRAMAKNIQYF
TRBV19	NA	NA	TRBJ2-1	TGTGCCAGTTTTCACGACCACTCCAATGAGCAGTTCTTC	CASFHDHSNEQFF
TRBV11-3	NA	NA	TRBJ2-7	TGTGCCAGCAGCTTAGTACCCGAAAGGTACTACGAGCAGTACTTC	CASSLVPERYYEQYF
TRBV20-1	few	TRBD1	TRBJ1-6	TGCAGTGCTAGAGCCCCGGGACAGGGGAATTCACCCCTCCACTTT	CSARAPGQGNSPLHF
TRBV4-1	few	TRBD1	TRBJ2-2	TGCGCCAGCAGCCAATGGGGAACAGGGGGCACCGGGGAGCTGTTTTTT	CASSQWGTGGTGELFF
TRBV19	NA	NA	TRBJ2-3	TGTGCCAGTAGTCCCGTGGGAATGGGAGATACGCAGTATTTT	CASSPVGMGDTQYF
TRBV20-1	NA	TRBD1	TRBJ2-7	TGCAGTGCGGAAGCAGGGACAGGGGAGGCCTACGAGCAGTACTTC	CSAEAGTGEAYEQYF
TRBV10-3	NA	NA	TRBJ2-7	TGTGCCATCAGGAAGAATACGGGGAGCAAATACGAGCAGTACTTC	CAIRKNTGSKYEQYF
TRBV30	NA	NA	TRBJ2-2	TGTGCCTGGGACCTAGGCGCGGGAAACACCGGGGAGCTGTTTTTT	CAWDLGAGNTGELFF
TRBV28	NA	TRBD2	TRBJ2-7	TGTGCCAGCAGTTTTAAGACTCCGGGACTAGCGGTTCCTAACACCTACGAGCAGTACTTC	CASSFKTPGLAVPNTYEQYF
TRBV5-1	NA	TRBD1	TRBJ2-4	TGCGCCAGCCGGACAGGCCGCGCTAGTTCCAAAAACATTCAGTACTTC	CASRTGRASSKNIQYF
TRBV6-2/TRBV6-3	NA	NA	TRBJ2-1	TGTGCCAGCAGTTCCCGGGGTGAGCAGTTCTTC	CASSSRGEQFF
TRBV14	NA	NA	TRBJ2-7	TGTGCCAGCAGCCCGACCCTGAACGAGCAGTACTTC	CASSPTLNEQYF
TRBV7-2	NA	NA	TRBJ1-1	TGTGCCAGCAGCTTATCGGGGCTGTACACTGAAGCTTTCTTT	CASSLSGLYTEAFF
TRBV20-1	NA	NA	TRBJ2-7	TGCAGTGCTAGAGCCGGGGGGGGGACAGGAGTCTACGAGCAGTACTTC	CSARAGGGTGVYEQYF
TRBV7-4	NA	NA	TRBJ1-3	TGTGCCAGCAGCCACAAAGAGGGAAGACACACCATATATTTT	CASSHKEGRHTIYF
TRBV6-6	few	NA	TRBJ2-3	TGTGCCAGCCAATCAGGGCCCAGCACAGATACGCAGTATTTT	CASQSGPSTDTQYF
TRBV10-3	few	TRBD1	TRBJ1-5	TGTGCCATCAGGGGGACAGGGGAGCAGCCCCAGCATTTT	CAIRGTGEQPQHF
TRBV10-3	NA	NA	TRBJ1-5	TGTGCCATCAGTGAGTCGAGCCCGGGAGGGTCTCAGCCCCAGCATTTT	CAISESSPGGSQPQHF
TRBV7-6	few	TRBD1	TRBJ2-7	TGTGCCAGCAGCTCCCGGACAGGGTTCGGGCAGTACTTC	CASSSRTGFGQYF
TRBV7-2	NA	TRBD2	TRBJ2-5	TGTGCCAGCAGCTCACCCCAAGTAGCGGGGGGCCAAGAGACCCAGTACTTC	CASSSPQVAGGQETQYF
TRBV6-6	NA	TRBD2	TRBJ2-3	TGTGCCAGCAGTTACTCGAGGCTAGCGGGGGCCGGGCCAGATACGCAGTATTTT	CASSYSRLAGAGPDTQYF
TRBV4-2	NA	NA	TRBJ2-1	TGTGCCAGCAGCCAAGAGTCGGGGAGCTCCTACAATGAGCAGTTCTTC	CASSQESGSSYNEQFF